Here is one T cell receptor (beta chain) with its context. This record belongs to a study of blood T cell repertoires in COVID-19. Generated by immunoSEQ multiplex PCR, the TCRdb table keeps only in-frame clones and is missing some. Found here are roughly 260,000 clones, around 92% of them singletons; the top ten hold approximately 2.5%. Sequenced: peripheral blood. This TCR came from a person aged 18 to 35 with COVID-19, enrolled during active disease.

The CDR3 is CATSVAQANEQFF. CDR3 nucleotide sequence: TGTGCCACCAGTGTGGCCCAGGCCAATGAGCAGTTCTTC. V gene TRBV24-1 combines with J gene TRBJ2-1, with unresolved D. V was clipped by 5 bases and J by 6 bases, with 10 bases between them. The germline gives CDR1 KGHDR, CDR2 SFDVKD. This CDR3 has 13 amino acids.